This T cell receptor (beta chain) stems from a study of blood T cell repertoires in COVID-19. Study-level information: Spain, Italy and the United States supplied samples that represented acute and convalescent COVID-19.

The germline gives CDR1 KGHSH, CDR2 LQKENI. Trimming pared 4 bases from V and 4 bases from J, leaving 12 bases between. The CDR3 is made up of 14 amino acids. Authors' analysis steps: Estimated nucleated cell counts came from reference gene primer amplification. Libraries were prepared by immunoSEQ multiplex PCR; TCRdb keeps only in-frame clonotypes and omits some of them. That table gives V, J and clone size, and the DNA gave D and trimming. The sample shows around 240,000 clones, roughly 88% of them seen only once. This rearrangement joins TRBV18 to TRBJ2-3; D is perhaps TRBD1 (6 bases). The receptor's source is a middle-aged woman who had recovered from COVID-19. Sequenced: peripheral blood. The CDR3 region is CASSLGQLPDTQYF. In nucleotides, the CDR3 is TGTGCCAGCTCACTTGGACAGCTCCCAGATACGCAGTATTTT.